This T cell receptor beta chain was profiled in a study of blood T cells in healthy people across ages. On the study more broadly: Template switching retrieved approximately one barcoded beta molecule for each two T cells.

This clonotype was seen repeatedly, ten times or more. Its target is not known. Study-wide results and caveats: Older age coincided with a roughly linear decline in TCR beta diversity per million T cells.

PCR was performed a second time for about 7 to 11 cycles using a sample-barcoded 5' primer and a J-beta primer mix. Each cDNA molecule received a tag from a template-switch adaptor that had 12 random nucleotides. Each CDR3 protein gets one entry after TCRdb re-called the 5' RACE reads with MiXCR. The table includes approximately 800,000 distinct CDR3 sequences, around 34% detected once. Trimming removed 4 bases at V and 2 bases at J, with 21 bases between. The CDR3 has 17 residues. Germline assignment: CDR1 SGHNT and CDR2 YYREEE (reference sequence). Healthy individuals of Caucasian origin from Russia, aged roughly 6 to 90, served as donors.

This sequence joins TRBV5-4 and TRBJ1-2; no clear D gene. The source is a man between 18 and 35 years old in good health. Input material: blood. Here the CDR3 DNA reads TGTGCCAGCAGCCCGATGGTTGACTCTATGGCGAACTATGGCTACACCTTC. The encoded protein is CASSPMVDSMANYGYTF. The variable domain in full, completed from reference TRBV5-4 and TRBJ1-2, reads ETGVTQSPTHLIKTRGQQVTLRCSSQSGHNTVSWYQQALGQGPQFIFQYYREEENGRGNFPPRFSGLQFPNYSSELNVNALELDDSALYLCASSPMVDSMANYGYTFGSGTRLTVV.